Below are 30 T cell receptor beta chains sequenced from a single sample in a study of blood T cell repertoires in COVID-19. Sequencing used immunoSEQ multiplex PCR; TCRdb keeps in-frame clones, though not all of them. This sample has 150,000 to 200,000 clones, with about 81% found just once. Sample: peripheral blood. These receptor sequences come from a man aged 60-69 years with active or convalescent COVID-19.

The gene calls are TRBV28 and TRBJ1-4; TRBD1 aligns across 10 bases. J gave up 4 bases and V 7 bases, and 6 bases lay outside the gene matches. This CDR3 is 15 amino acids long. CDR1 MDHEN and CDR2 SYDVKM come from the germline V gene. CDR3 DNA sequence: TGTGCCAGCACCGGGGACAGGGGCGTTAATGAAAAACTGTTTTTT. Its translation is CASTGDRGVNEKLFF.

J is TRBJ1-6 and V is TRBV5-4; tentative D call: TRBD1 (6 bases). Germline V lookup: CDR1 SGHNT, CDR2 YYREEE (reference sequence). V lost 4 bases and J lost 7, with 12 bases in between. CDR3 size: 14 residues. CDR3: CASSLDRHNSPLHF. In DNA form, the CDR3 reads TGTGCCAGCAGCCTGGACAGACACAATTCACCCCTCCACTTT.

The chain links TRBV4-1 to TRBJ2-5; TRBD2 is a possible D gene (6 bases). CDR1 and CDR2 from the germline V gene are MGHRA and YSYEKL. V lost 3 bases, J lost 2 bases, and 13 bases lay in between. The CDR3 totals 15 residues. As DNA, the CDR3 is TGCGCCAGCAGCCAGAGCGGGTACTCTCAAGAGACCCAGTACTTC. Translated: CASSQSGYSQETQYF.

This clone was seen a single time. The chain links TRBV28 to TRBJ1-1, with a tentative D call TRBD1 (5 bases). Trimming stripped 5 bases from V and 3 bases from J, with 10 bases between. The germline CDR1 and CDR2 sequences are MDHEN and SYDVKM. The CDR3 is 13 residues long. The CDR3 is CASSAGWDTEAFF. DNA of the CDR3: TGTGCCAGCAGTGCAGGGTGGGACACTGAAGCTTTCTTT. The entire variable domain, with the rest obtained from reference TRBV28 and TRBJ1-1, is as follows: DVKVTQSSRYLVKRTGEKVFLECVQDMDHENMFWYRQDPGLGLRLIYFSYDVKMKEKGDIPEGYSVSREKKERFSLILESASTNQTSMYLCASSAGWDTEAFFGQGTRLTVV.

The chain is built from TRBV24-1 and TRBJ1-2, with 9 nucleotides matching TRBD1. This CDR3 has 15 amino acids. The junction had 7 bases not matched to a gene; V was cut back by 5 bases and J by 4 bases. Germline assignment: CDR1 KGHDR and CDR2 SFDVKD. The DNA for the CDR3 is TGTGCCACCAGTGCCCCGGGACAGGGTAGCTATGGCTACACCTTC. Protein sequence: CATSAPGQGSYGYTF.

CDR3 region: CASSQEDRVRAGYTF. DNA for the CDR3: TGCGCCAGCAGCCAGGAAGACAGGGTGCGGGCTGGCTACACCTTC. V and J are TRBV4-1 and TRBJ1-2; 7 nucleotides match TRBD1. V was pared by 3 bases and J by 7 bases, with 11 bases of the junction left unmatched. Germline loops: CDR1 MGHRA, CDR2 YSYEKL. CDR3 length: 15 amino acids.

The V and J genes are TRBV5-1 and TRBJ1-4, with D perhaps matching TRBD1 (6 bases). The CDR3 loop spans 16 amino acids. V dropped 4 bases and J dropped 0 bases, with 13 bases sitting between them. The germline CDR1 and CDR2 sequences are SGHRS and YFSETQ. This CDR3 reads CASSPGQLSTNEKLFF. The CDR3 nucleotides read TGCGCCAGCAGCCCTGGACAGCTGTCAACTAATGAAAAACTGTTTTTT.

This clone was seen more than once but under ten times. V and J are TRBV3-1 (or the pseudogene TRBV3-2) and TRBJ2-1; 14 bases map to TRBD2. The V segment lost 5 bases and the J segment 4 bases; nucleotides outside the gene matches: 10. This CDR3 is 18 amino acids long. The germline CDR1 and CDR2 sequences are LGHDT and YNNKEL (reference sequence). CDR3 sequence reads: CASSDSGGTSGRYNEQFF. The CDR3 nucleotides read TGTGCCAGCAGCGATAGCGGTGGGACTAGCGGGAGATACAATGAGCAGTTCTTC.

The CDR3 is CSAADTGVGQPQHF. CDR3 coding DNA: TGCAGCGCTGCGGACACGGGGGTAGGGCAGCCCCAGCATTTT. V is TRBV29-1 and J is TRBJ1-5, with TRBD1 as a possible D gene (5 bases). V lost 7 bases, J lost 7 bases, and 20 bases lay in between. CDR1 SQVTM and CDR2 ANQGSEA come from the germline V gene. CDR3 length: 14 amino acids.

In its sample, this clone was seen many times. The V gene is TRBV9, the J gene TRBJ2-3, with 7 bases aligning to TRBD2. Germline V gene lookup returns CDR1 SGDLS and CDR2 YYNGEE. The CDR3 spans 15 residues. Trimming took 0 bases from V and 4 from J; bases not matched to a gene: 5. CDR3 DNA sequence: TGTGCCAGCAGCGTAGCAGGGAGGGAGGCAGATACGCAGTATTTT. Its protein is CASSVAGREADTQYF.

The chain employs TRBV15 and TRBJ1-2, with 8 bases fitting TRBD1. The CDR3 runs to 18 residues. Unmatched junction bases numbered 13, after V lost 0 bases and J lost 4 bases. Germline V gene data show CDR1 as LNHNV and CDR2 as YYDKDF (reference sequence). The CDR3 DNA reads as TGTGCCACCAGCAGAGAGACAGTCCGGACAGGGAGTACCTATGGCTACACCTTC. Its translation is CATSRETVRTGSTYGYTF.

The chain couples TRBV4-2 to TRBJ1-6; 8 nucleotides align to TRBD1. The CDR3 is 17 residues long. J lost 4 bases, V lost 0 bases, and 5 bases had no gene match. CDR1 is LGHNA and CDR2 is YNFKEQ in the germline V gene. CDR3 sequence: CASSQEQGVLYNSPLHF. The CDR3 bases are TGTGCCAGCAGCCAAGAACAGGGGGTTTTGTATAATTCACCCCTCCACTTT.

This clone has just a few counts. This chain uses TRBV10-3 with TRBJ1-5; possibly TRBD1 for D (5 bases). V was cut by 4 bases and J by 3 bases, with 7 bases left in between. The V gene's germline CDR1 is ENHRY and CDR2 SYGVKD. The CDR3 is made up of 13 amino acids. The CDR3 sequence: CAISGGVNQPQHF. The CDR3 nucleotides read TGTGCCATCAGTGGGGGCGTCAATCAGCCCCAGCATTTT.

This chain connects TRBV28 to TRBJ2-7, with TRBD1 matching 9 bases. From germline, CDR1 is MDHEN and CDR2 SYDVKM. The CDR3 loop spans 13 amino acids. V lost 8 bases and J lost 11; bases outside the gene matches: 13. The CDR3 DNA follows: TGTGCCAGCGAGGGACAGGGCCAGCGGAGGGAGTACTTC. Protein: CASEGQGQRREYF.

The rearrangement joins TRBV1 to TRBJ2-7; TRBD1, the D gene given by the table, was not confirmed from the DNA. TRBV1 is a pseudogene locus. The CDR3 covers 18 residues. The CDR3 protein is CTSSPRDKPGAGPYEQYF. In nucleotides, the CDR3 is TGCACCAGCAGCCCCCGGGACAAACCAGGCGCTGGCCCTTACGAGCAGTACTTC.

This sequence joins TRBV6-5 and TRBJ2-1; 9 bases fit TRBD1. This CDR3 region has 15 residues. CDR1 MNHEY and CDR2 SVGAGI come from the germline V gene. V shed 4 bases, J shed 8 bases, and the junction held 9 bases outside the gene matches. CDR3 in DNA: TGTGCCAGCAGTTTGGACAGGGGTGCGTTGCATGAGCAGTTCTTC. The encoded protein is CASSLDRGALHEQFF.

The rearrangement links TRBV5-4 to TRBJ2-3; TRBD2 matches 7 bases. In germline, CDR1 is SGHNT, CDR2 YYREEE (reference sequence). The V segment lost 10 bases and the J segment 2 bases; nucleotides outside the gene matches: 10. The CDR3 consists of 14 residues. CDR3 amino acids: CASRLGGYTDTQYF. CDR3 DNA: TGTGCCTCCCGCCTCGGGGGGTACACAGATACGCAGTATTTT.

V and J are TRBV19 and TRBJ1-5; D not certain. Germline V gene lookup returns CDR1 LNHDA and CDR2 SQIVND (reference sequence). With 6 bases removed from V and 10 bases from J, the gap between germline ends came to 16 bases. The CDR3 runs 13 residues. The DNA for the CDR3 is TGTGCCAGTAGCCTGGACGGGGTCTCACCCCAGCATTTT. Amino acids: CASSLDGVSPQHF.

CDR3 in amino acids: CASIQGQEGSGKYEQYF. The DNA for the CDR3 is TGTGCCAGCATTCAAGGACAGGAGGGTAGCGGGAAATACGAGCAGTACTTC. The V call is TRBV27, the J call TRBJ2-7; possibly TRBD2 for D (8 bases). Trimming pared 7 bases from V and 4 bases from J, leaving 26 bases between. The CDR3 runs 17 residues. Germline CDR1 MNHEY, CDR2 SMNVEV (reference sequence).

The rearrangement joins TRBV12-5 to TRBJ2-7, with D tentatively TRBD2 (5 bases). The ends were cut back, 6 bases at V and 2 bases at J, with 14 bases in the middle. Germline V gene sequence: CDR1 LGHNT, CDR2 FRNRAP. The CDR3 runs to 14 residues. CDR3 protein: CASGPQVGTYEQYF. The CDR3 DNA is TGTGCTAGTGGACCTCAAGTCGGGACCTACGAGCAGTACTTC.

This clone has a single count. Mismatch with germline at one junction end may stem from a read error. The chain uses TRBV28 and TRBJ1-5, with 10 bases matching TRBD1. Germline-derived CDR1 and CDR2 are MDHEN and SYDVKM. The CDR3 length is 13 residues. This CDR3 is CASSLPPGQGKNF. CDR3 coding DNA: TGTGCCAGCAGTTTACCTCCGGGACAGGGGAAGAATTTT.

The chain has TRBV5-5 and TRBJ1-4, with a possible D match to TRBD1 (6 bases). The germline V gene encodes CDR1 SGHKS and CDR2 YYEKEE (reference sequence). V gave up 1 base and J gave up 2 bases, with 18 bases separating them. There are 18 residues in the CDR3. CDR3 in amino acids: CASSLFGGALLTNEKLFF. For the CDR3, the DNA is TGTGCCAGCAGCTTGTTTGGGGGCGCCCTTCTTACTAATGAAAAACTGTTTTTT. Using reference TRBV5-5 and TRBJ1-4 for the parts outside the CDR3, the full variable domain is DAGVTQSPTHLIKTRGQQVTLRCSPISGHKSVSWYQQVLGQGPQFIFQYYEKEERGRGNFPDRFSARQFPNYSSELNVNALLLGDSALYLCASSLFGGALLTNEKLFFGSGTQLSVL.

The CDR3 DNA is TGCGCCAGCAGCTTGGACAGGGTTGGAAACACCATATATTTT. Translation gives CASSLDRVGNTIYF. This sequence joins TRBV5-1 and TRBJ1-3; D might be TRBD1 (6 bases). V dropped 0 bases and J dropped 3 bases, with 7 bases sitting between them. This CDR3 has 14 amino acids. CDR1 and CDR2 (germline): SGHRS, YFSETQ.

This rearrangement joins TRBV11-1 to TRBJ2-7; D gene unclear. V was pared by 1 base and J by 6 bases, with 13 bases between. CDR3 length: 14 residues. CDR1 and CDR2 (germline): SGHAT, FQDESV (reference sequence). CDR3 nucleotides: TGTGCCAGCAGCTTAGAATCCTGGGCCGGCGAGCAGTACTTC. Its protein is CASSLESWAGEQYF.

The chain recombines TRBV4-2 with TRBJ2-2; 14 bases are a match to TRBD2. The CDR3 totals 17 residues. Germline V gives CDR1 LGHNA, CDR2 YNFKEQ. Trimming took 3 bases from V and 6 from J; bases not matched to a gene: 6. CDR3 nucleotides: TGTGCCAGCAGCCAGGGACTAGCGGGAGAACCCGCCGGGGAGCTGTTTTTT. This gives the protein CASSQGLAGEPAGELFF.

The chain has TRBV7-6 and TRBJ2-1, with a possible D match to TRBD2 (6 bases). V was cut by 2 bases and J by 5 bases, with 13 bases left in between. This CDR3 is built from 15 residues. Per the germline V gene, CDR1 is SGHVS and CDR2 is FNYEAQ. CDR3 in amino acids: CASSLWGGDDNEQFF. DNA of the CDR3: TGTGCCAGCAGCTTATGGGGAGGAGATGACAATGAGCAGTTCTTC.

V is TRBV10-2 and J is TRBJ2-2; 10 nucleotides align to TRBD1. Trimming took 6 bases from V and 8 from J; bases not matched to a gene: 6. The length of the CDR3 is 14 residues. The germline V gene encodes CDR1 WSHSY and CDR2 SAAADI. Written as DNA, the CDR3 is TGCGCCAGCAGGAAAGGACAGGGGGAGGGGGAGCTGTTTTTT. Translation: CASRKGQGEGELFF.

V gene TRBV2 combines with J gene TRBJ2-5, with a possible D match to TRBD2 (5 bases). CDR3 length equals 15 residues. Germline V gene lookup returns CDR1 SNHLY and CDR2 FYNNEI. The V gene lost 4 bases and the J gene lost 6 bases, with 18 bases spanning the gap. CDR3 protein: CASSANAGPRKTQYF. In nucleotides, the CDR3 is TGTGCCAGCAGTGCTAATGCGGGTCCTCGGAAGACCCAGTACTTC.

The table lists this clone with a few counts. The genes are TRBV19 and TRBJ2-7, with a weak D call TRBD2 (6 bases). The germline gives CDR1 LNHDA, CDR2 SQIVND (reference sequence). The CDR3 contains 16 residues. The ends were cut back, 5 bases at V and 0 bases at J, with 17 bases in the middle. DNA for the CDR3: TGTGCCAGTAGTGCCCGGAGAATGGGACTCTCCTACGAGCAGTACTTC. It specifies CASSARRMGLSYEQYF.

The chain is built from TRBV5-3 and TRBJ1-6; 12 nucleotides line up with TRBD1. TRBV5-3 is annotated as an ORF whose role is uncertain. V shed 3 bases and J 2 bases; nucleotides not matched to a gene: 3. The CDR3 length is 17 residues. The CDR3 coding sequence is TGTGCCAGAAGCTCCGGGACAGGGGGCGCCTATAATTCACCCCTCCACTTT. This translates into CARSSGTGGAYNSPLHF.